These 28 T cell receptor beta chains were all obtained from the same sample, sequenced in a study of T cells after posttransplantation cyclophosphamide (dated by TCRdb to about 2016). Library generation was performed with the immunoSEQ multiplex PCR assay. Held by TCRdb, this immuneACCESS table contains in-frame sequences only and omits some clones. Under half of the omission traces to an unresolved V gene where checked; the cause of the rest is unknown. This sample is represented by some 16,000 clones, with no singletons among them. The ten largest clonotypes hold around 0.56% of the sample. Read against the paper, the sample's treatment or condition label means: high-dose cyclophosphamide on days +3 and +4 as single-agent GVHD prophylaxis. Busulfan and fludarabine conditioning, a related or unrelated marrow graft, and cyclophosphamide on days +3 and +4 were given to PTCy patients. The source was PBMCs, collected after allogeneic stem cell transplant with posttransplant cyclophosphamide. These TCRs come from a female patient aged 25-40 years who received an allogeneic stem cell transplant from a related donor, was CMV-positive, and had no GVHD. After a transplant, the donor of the graft may account for some T cells.

This clone was detected many times. The chain links TRBV6-5 to TRBJ2-1, with 7 nucleotides matching TRBD1. V shed 6 bases and J 4 bases; nucleotides not matched to a gene: 9. This CDR3 contains 15 residues. CDR1 is MNHEY, CDR2 SVGAGI, per germline. DNA for the CDR3: TGTGCCAGCAGACGAAACCGGGACAGATACAATGAGCAGTTCTTC. It encodes CASRRNRDRYNEQFF.

This clone occurred many times. The V and J genes are TRBV28 and TRBJ2-7; 7 bases fit TRBD2. This CDR3 spans 13 amino acids. CDR1 MDHEN and CDR2 SYDVKM come from the germline V gene. V shed 8 bases and J 4 bases; nucleotides not matched to a gene: 8. In nucleotides, the CDR3 is TGTGCCAGCGCTAGCGGAGGGCCTTACGAGCAGTACTTC. Its translation is CASASGGPYEQYF. The variable domain in full, with the rest retrieved from reference TRBV28 and TRBJ2-7, is DVKVTQSSRYLVKRTGEKVFLECVQDMDHENMFWYRQDPGLGLRLIYFSYDVKMKEKGDIPEGYSVSREKKERFSLILESASTNQTSMYLCASASGGPYEQYFGPGTRLTVT.

This clone was counted ten times or more. The chain is built from TRBV4-3 and TRBJ1-2; 8 bases line up with TRBD1. The CDR3 has 15 amino acids. Germline V CDR1 and CDR2: LGHNA, YSLEER. J gave up 4 bases and V 3 bases, and 7 bases lay outside the gene matches. The CDR3 sequence is CASSQLQGGGYGYTF. The CDR3 DNA sequence: TGCGCCAGCAGCCAGTTACAGGGGGGCGGCTATGGCTACACCTTC.

This clone was detected many times. The rearrangement joins TRBV12-5 to TRBJ2-2; 7 bases line up with TRBD1. Germline V gene data show CDR1 as LGHNT and CDR2 as FRNRAP. This CDR3 contains 17 residues. The J segment lost 4 bases and the V segment lost 5 bases, leaving 13 bases of the junction unmatched. CDR3 protein: CASGKRHEGAATGELFF. DNA of the CDR3: TGTGCTAGTGGTAAACGACATGAGGGGGCAGCCACCGGGGAGCTGTTTTTT. Looking up the rest from reference TRBV12-5 and TRBJ2-2 gives the full variable domain: DARVTQTPRHKVTEMGQEVTMRCQPILGHNTVFWYRQTMMQGLELLAYFRNRAPLDDSGMPKDRFSAEMPDATLATLKIQPSEPRDSAVYFCASGKRHEGAATGELFFGEGSRLTVL.

There are many counts of this clone. The V gene is TRBV5-4, the J gene TRBJ2-1, with D unresolved. With 1 base removed from V and 2 bases from J, the gap between germline ends came to 7 bases. Germline V gene data show CDR1 as SGHNT and CDR2 as YYREEE (reference sequence). The CDR3 sequence is 14 residues long. This CDR3 is CASSLRLTYNEQFF. The DNA of the CDR3 is TGTGCCAGCAGCTTGCGGTTGACCTACAATGAGCAGTTCTTC. Full variable domain (missing parts from reference TRBV5-4 and TRBJ2-1): ETGVTQSPTHLIKTRGQQVTLRCSSQSGHNTVSWYQQALGQGPQFIFQYYREEENGRGNFPPRFSGLQFPNYSSELNVNALELDDSALYLCASSLRLTYNEQFFGPGTRLTVL.

At least ten counts were recorded for this clone. The rearrangement uses TRBV30 and TRBJ2-3, with D unresolved. The CDR3 runs 11 residues. The germline gives CDR1 GTSNPN, CDR2 SVGIG (reference sequence). V was trimmed by 0 bases and J by 5 bases, leaving 3 bases between them. The CDR3 sequence is CAWSVQDTQYF. The CDR3, as DNA: TGTGCCTGGAGTGTACAAGATACGCAGTATTTT.

This clone has a count of ten or more. V and J are TRBV28 and TRBJ2-7; maybe TRBD2 (6 bases). CDR3 size: 14 residues. The ends were cut back, 8 bases at V and 1 base at J, with 15 bases in the middle. CDR1 is MDHEN, CDR2 SYDVKM, per germline. The CDR3 coding sequence is TGTGCCAGCCGCCCGGCGGGGATTTCCTACGAGCAGTACTTC. As protein: CASRPAGISYEQYF.

This clone was recorded many times. The CDR3 region is CASSARGGANNEQFF. For the CDR3, the DNA is TGTGCCAGCAGTGCGCGGGGGGGGGCCAACAATGAGCAGTTCTTC. V is TRBV6-1 and J is TRBJ2-1; 9 bases align to TRBD2. Looked up from germline, CDR1 is MNHNS and CDR2 is SASEGT. Trimming removed 4 bases from V and 5 bases from J; junction bases left unmatched: 6. CDR3 length equals 15 residues.

This clone was seen at least ten times. This chain connects TRBV5-1 to TRBJ2-1, with 9 bases identical to TRBD2. Germline CDR1 and CDR2: SGHRS and YFSETQ. J lost 6 bases, V lost 0 bases, and 7 bases had no gene match. This CDR3 contains 16 residues. CDR3 bases: TGCGCCAGCAGCTTGGAGGGAGGAGCGGGAGGCAATGAGCAGTTCTTC. Protein product: CASSLEGGAGGNEQFF.

This clone appeared many times. The chain has TRBV5-6 and TRBJ2-7; maybe TRBD1 (6 bases). V shed 4 bases and J shed 3 bases, with 14 bases lying between them. The CDR3 covers 14 residues. Per germline, CDR1 SGHDT and CDR2 YYEEEE. The CDR3 sequence: CASSPRQVGYEQYF. In nucleotides, the CDR3 is TGTGCCAGCAGCCCCCGACAGGTGGGCTACGAGCAGTACTTC.

This clone was recorded at least ten times. The V call is TRBV11-2, the J call TRBJ2-7; weak D call: TRBD2 (6 bases). There are 14 residues in the CDR3. The V end lost 3 bases, the J end lost 2 bases, and 11 bases lay between the germline ends. CDR1 SGHAT and CDR2 FQNNGV come from the germline V gene. The CDR3, as DNA: TGTGCCAGCAGCTTTGGGGGGAGAACCTACGAGCAGTACTTC. It specifies CASSFGGRTYEQYF.

By its share, this clone is medium-sized. The chain links TRBV4-2 to TRBJ1-1; D uncertain. This CDR3 comprises 11 residues. Germline V lookup: CDR1 LGHNA, CDR2 YNFKEQ. The V gene lost 8 bases and the J gene lost 6 bases, with 10 bases spanning the gap. CDR3 coding DNA: TGTGCCAGCCGCAGAGAGGCTGAAGCTTTCTTT. This sequence encodes CASRREAEAFF.

This clone was seen at least ten times. The V gene is TRBV30, the J gene TRBJ2-2; 7 bases match TRBD2. CDR1 and CDR2 (germline): GTSNPN, SVGIG (reference sequence). There are 14 residues in the CDR3. V shed 5 bases, J shed 8 bases, and the junction held 11 bases outside the gene matches. The CDR3: CAWERDQRRGELFF. Written as DNA, the CDR3 is TGTGCCTGGGAGCGGGACCAAAGGAGGGGGGAGCTGTTTTTT.

The table lists this clone with many counts. This chain links TRBV29-1 with TRBJ1-1, with D unresolved. Germline lookup yields CDR1 SQVTM and CDR2 ANQGSEA. V dropped 0 bases and J dropped 3 bases, with 5 bases sitting between them. CDR3 length: 12 residues. CDR3 DNA: TGCAGCGTTGAAGATCGGTACACTGAAGCTTTCTTT. Its protein product is CSVEDRYTEAFF. Full variable domain (remainder filled in from reference TRBV29-1 and TRBJ1-1): SAVISQKPSRDICQRGTSLTIQCQVDSQVTMMFWYRQQPGQSLTLIATANQGSEATYESGFVIDKFPISRPNLTFSTLTVSNMSPEDSSIYLCSVEDRYTEAFFGQGTRLTVV.

The CDR3: CASRTQGGGRYNSYEQYF. Here the CDR3 DNA reads TGTGCCAGCAGAACCCAGGGGGGCGGGAGGTACAATTCCTACGAGCAGTACTTC. The genes are TRBV7-2 and TRBJ2-5; TRBD2 is a possible D gene (8 bases). The J call is doubtful: the DNA matches TRBJ2-7 better. Germline V gene lookup returns CDR1 SGHTA and CDR2 FQGNSA. There are 18 residues in the CDR3.

This clone was observed at least ten times. The chain is built from TRBV30 and TRBJ2-7, with D tentatively TRBD2 (6 bases). V dropped 0 bases and J dropped 2 bases, with 11 bases sitting between them. The CDR3 is 14 amino acids. Germline lookup yields CDR1 GTSNPN and CDR2 SVGIG (reference sequence). CDR3 in amino acids: CAWSVGGVAYEQYF. The CDR3 DNA reads TGTGCCTGGAGTGTAGGAGGGGTGGCCTACGAGCAGTACTTC. The whole variable domain, filled in from reference TRBV30 and TRBJ2-7, reads SQTIHQWPATLVQPVGSPLSLECTVEGTSNPNLYWYRQAAGRGLQLLFYSVGIGQISSEVPQNLSASRPQDRQFILSSKKLLLSDSGFYLCAWSVGGVAYEQYFGPGTRLTVT.

The sample holds many counts of this clone. This chain links TRBV4-3 with TRBJ2-5; 10 bases line up with TRBD2. The CDR3 runs to 17 residues. Germline V lookup: CDR1 LGHNA, CDR2 YSLEER. The V segment lost 4 bases and the J segment 5 bases; nucleotides outside the gene matches: 13. The CDR3 region has the DNA TGCGCCAGCAGCCTAGACTTAGCGGGAGGTTCGGGTGAGACCCAGTACTTC. Translation: CASSLDLAGGSGETQYF.

This clone has ten or more counts. The chain has TRBV28 and TRBJ1-5; perhaps TRBD1 as D (6 bases). V lost 3 bases, J lost 9 bases, and 15 bases lay in between. CDR3 length: 14 residues. CDR1 and CDR2 (germline): MDHEN, SYDVKM. CDR3 bases: TGTGCCAGCAGTTTCGAGCAGGGGAAGCGGCCCCAGCATTTT. Its protein is CASSFEQGKRPQHF.

This clone was detected ten times or more. V is TRBV10-3 and J is TRBJ1-6, with D maybe TRBD1 (6 bases). Looked up from germline, CDR1 is ENHRY and CDR2 is SYGVKD. This CDR3 is built from 14 residues. Trimming pared 2 bases from V and 7 bases from J, leaving 9 bases between. CDR3: CAISEQGRNSPLHF. The CDR3 DNA reads as TGTGCCATCAGTGAGCAGGGGCGGAATTCACCCCTCCACTTT.

This clone was counted ten times or more. The chain recombines TRBV4-3 with TRBJ1-2; 8 bases align to TRBD1. The V gene's germline CDR1 is LGHNA and CDR2 YSLEER. Losses at the gene ends were 1 base for V and 4 bases for J; bases not matched to a gene: 8. The CDR3 consists of 16 residues. The chain's CDR3 is CASSQGITGGGYGYTF. CDR3 coding DNA: TGCGCCAGCAGCCAAGGAATAACAGGGGGAGGCTATGGCTACACCTTC.

The sample holds many counts of this clone. The chain is built from TRBV13 and TRBJ2-7; TRBD2 aligns across 16 bases. The CDR3 extends over 15 amino acids. Germline loops: CDR1 PRHDT, CDR2 FYEKMQ (reference sequence). Trimming took 3 bases from V and 7 from J; bases not matched to a gene: 3. The CDR3 loop is CASSLGLAGGREQYF. The CDR3 coding sequence is TGTGCCAGCAGCTTGGGACTAGCGGGAGGGCGGGAGCAGTACTTC.

This clone showed up many times. The chain carries TRBV18 and TRBJ2-3; 9 bases align to TRBD1. V shed 3 bases and J 3 bases; nucleotides not matched to a gene: 7. The CDR3 is 16 residues long. Germline CDR1 and CDR2: KGHSH and LQKENI. CDR3 nucleotides: TGTGCCAGCTCACCTATCCCGGGACAGGGAACAGATACGCAGTATTTT. The encoded protein is CASSPIPGQGTDTQYF.

The table lists this clone with many counts. The chain links TRBV29-1 to TRBJ2-5; D is possibly TRBD2 (6 bases). This CDR3 comprises 13 residues. CDR1 is SQVTM and CDR2 is ANQGSEA in the germline V gene. The CDR3 loop is CSIHTVWGGTQYF. CDR3 bases: TGCAGTATCCATACCGTCTGGGGAGGGACCCAGTACTTC.

This clone was counted many times. The CDR3 is CASSSPGQGGETQYF. Written as DNA, the CDR3 is TGTGCCAGCAGCTCCCCGGGACAGGGGGGAGAGACCCAGTACTTC. The rearrangement uses TRBV7-2 and TRBJ2-5; 11 positions agree with TRBD1. Germline CDR1 and CDR2: SGHTA and FQGNSA. Trimming at V came to 4 bases and at J to 4 bases, leaving 5 bases not matched to a gene. The CDR3 is 15 amino acids.

In its sample, this clone was seen many times. This rearrangement joins TRBV18 to TRBJ1-5; TRBD1 matches 8 bases. The CDR3 length is 20 residues. Germline lookup yields CDR1 KGHSH and CDR2 LQKENI. Trimming at V came to 2 bases and at J to 2 bases, leaving 17 bases not matched to a gene. The CDR3 sequence: CASSPNYLTPLDRGNQPQHF. Written as DNA, the CDR3 is TGTGCCAGCTCACCAAACTACCTAACCCCTCTGGACAGGGGCAATCAGCCCCAGCATTTT.

This clone showed up many times. J is TRBJ2-3 and V is TRBV4-2, with 10 bases that match TRBD2. The germline V gene encodes CDR1 LGHNA and CDR2 YNFKEQ. The CDR3 is made up of 15 amino acids. V lost 1 base, J lost 14 bases, and 12 bases stayed unmatched. The CDR3 sequence: CASSQVSGRAHAPYF. DNA for the CDR3: TGTGCCAGCAGCCAAGTGAGCGGGAGGGCCCACGCCCCGTATTTT.

At least ten counts were recorded for this clone. The rearrangement links TRBV5-1 to TRBJ2-1, with 8 bases aligning to TRBD2. The CDR3 is 17 amino acids. With 0 bases clipped from V and 2 bases from J, the junction kept 7 bases outside the gene matches. Germline loops: CDR1 SGHRS, CDR2 YFSETQ. Here the CDR3 reads CASSLAPTSGTYNEQFF. The CDR3, as DNA: TGCGCCAGCAGCTTGGCCCCCACTAGCGGAACCTACAATGAGCAGTTCTTC.

This clone was counted many times. The CDR3 coding sequence is TGTGCCAGCAGCTTAACTGAGTACAATGAGCAGTTCTTC. Amino acid sequence: CASSLTEYNEQFF. The V call is TRBV7-8, the J call TRBJ2-1; the D is unclear. The CDR3 has 13 amino acids. Germline loops: CDR1 SGHVS, CDR2 FQNEAQ. V lost 2 bases to trimming and J lost 4 bases, with 6 bases between them.